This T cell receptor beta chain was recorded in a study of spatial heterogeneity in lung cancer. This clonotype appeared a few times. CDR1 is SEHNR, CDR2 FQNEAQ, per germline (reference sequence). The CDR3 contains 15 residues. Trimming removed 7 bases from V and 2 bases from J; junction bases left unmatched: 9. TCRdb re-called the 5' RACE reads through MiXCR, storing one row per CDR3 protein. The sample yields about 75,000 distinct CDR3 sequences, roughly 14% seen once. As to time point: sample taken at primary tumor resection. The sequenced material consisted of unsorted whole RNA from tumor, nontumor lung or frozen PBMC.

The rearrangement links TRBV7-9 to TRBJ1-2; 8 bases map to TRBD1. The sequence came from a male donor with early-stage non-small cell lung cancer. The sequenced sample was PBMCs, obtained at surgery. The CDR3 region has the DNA TGTGCCAGCACCGACACAGGGGGATTGAACTATGGCTACACCTTC. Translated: CASTDTGGLNYGYTF.